This passage covers 18 T cell receptor beta chains from one sample sequenced in a study of chemoradiotherapy in HPV16-positive cancers. Here immunoSEQ multiplex PCR was the method, and the copy in TCRdb shows in-frame clones only, minus some. The sample has about 6,600 clones; around 79% are singletons. The sequenced sample was tumor tissue, obtained from a patient who underwent chemoradiotherapy. The receptors come from a human donor with HPV-associated anogenital cancer.

A few counts support this clone. The chain has TRBV28 and TRBJ1-3, with D uncertain. V lost 5 bases to trimming and J lost 0 bases, with 11 bases between them. The CDR3 has 15 residues. Per germline, CDR1 MDHEN and CDR2 SYDVKM. As DNA, the CDR3 is TGTGCCAGCAGTCAAGCCCGGTACTCTGGAAACACCATATATTTT. This sequence encodes CASSQARYSGNTIYF.

The DNA of the CDR3 is TGCGCCAGCAGCCAGAAAAGGGGCTCTGGAAACACCATATATTTT. Protein: CASSQKRGSGNTIYF. The chain joins TRBV4-3 to TRBJ1-3, with a weak D call TRBD1 (5 bases). V lost 3 bases and J lost 0, with 9 bases in between. Germline loops: CDR1 LGHNA, CDR2 YSLEER. CDR3 length: 15 amino acids.

V gene TRBV25-1 combines with J gene TRBJ1-6, with D possibly matching TRBD1 (6 bases). Germline V gene data show CDR1 as MGHDK and CDR2 as SYGVNS. CDR3 length: 17 residues. The V gene lost 0 bases and the J gene lost 2 bases, with 11 bases spanning the gap. The CDR3 DNA follows: TGTGCCAGCAGTGAATATAGGGGGGGAACCTATAATTCACCCCTCCACTTT. Encoded protein: CASSEYRGGTYNSPLHF.

This clone was counted a few times. The rearrangement joins TRBV15 to TRBJ2-7; tentatively, D is TRBD1 or TRBD2 (6 bases each). CDR3 length: 15 residues. Per germline, CDR1 LNHNV and CDR2 YYDKDF (reference sequence). Deletions cut 5 bases from V and 1 base from J, with 15 bases between. As DNA, the CDR3 is TGTGCCACCAGCTTCCCGGGGGCCGGGTCCTACGAGCAGTACTTC. Amino acid sequence: CATSFPGAGSYEQYF.

This chain connects TRBV2 to TRBJ2-1; D is undetermined. Germline V gene sequence: CDR1 SNHLY, CDR2 FYNNEI. The CDR3 runs to 15 residues. V was pared by 0 bases and J by 1 base, with 7 bases between. CDR3 amino acids: CASSEAQSSYNEQFF. CDR3 DNA sequence: TGTGCCAGCAGTGAAGCGCAAAGTTCCTACAATGAGCAGTTCTTC.

This chain connects TRBV16 to TRBJ1-1; 8 nucleotides match TRBD1. The CDR3 contains 15 residues. V lost 3 bases, J lost 2 bases, and 5 bases stayed unmatched. Per germline, CDR1 KGHSY and CDR2 FQNENV. DNA of the CDR3: TGTGCCAGCAGCCAGCCGGACAGGGCAAACACTGAAGCTTTCTTT. Translated: CASSQPDRANTEAFF.

The chain is built from TRBV10-3 and TRBJ2-3; TRBD2 matches 10 bases. The germline gives CDR1 ENHRY, CDR2 SYGVKD. CDR3 length equals 17 residues. V lost 6 bases, J lost 5 bases, and 14 bases stayed unmatched. The CDR3 protein is CAISLGRASGGEDTQYF. The DNA for the CDR3 is TGTGCCATCAGCCTGGGAAGGGCTAGCGGGGGAGAAGATACGCAGTATTTT.

This clone occurred a few times. The chain links TRBV6-1 to TRBJ1-1; D is perhaps TRBD1 (6 bases). The CDR3 is 14 residues long. Trimming left V 8 bases short and J 1 base short, with 14 bases between. In germline, CDR1 is MNHNS, CDR2 SASEGT. Here the CDR3 reads CASSRQGKNTEAFF. CDR3 DNA sequence: TGTGCCAGCTCACGTCAGGGGAAGAACACTGAAGCTTTCTTT.

This chain uses TRBV28 with TRBJ2-1; no reliable D call. The CDR3 length is 14 residues. Between the trimmed V and J ends, which lost 6 bases and 0 bases, there was a span of 9 bases. CDR1 MDHEN and CDR2 SYDVKM come from the germline V gene. CDR3 sequence: CASSLRSSYNEQFF. CDR3 DNA: TGTGCCAGCAGCCTTAGGAGCTCCTACAATGAGCAGTTCTTC.

This clone occurred once. V is TRBV27 and J is TRBJ1-1; no reliable D call. The V end was cut by 8 bases, the J end by 6 bases, with 16 bases between. The CDR3 runs to 13 residues. Looked up from germline, CDR1 is MNHEY and CDR2 is SMNVEV (reference sequence). The DNA of the CDR3 is TGTGCCAGCCAGTTTACCCTTCAATCTGAAGCTTTCTTT. Translating it yields CASQFTLQSEAFF.

V is TRBV2 and J is TRBJ1-5, with D perhaps matching TRBD1 (6 bases). Germline CDR1 SNHLY, CDR2 FYNNEI. V shed 8 bases and J shed 1 base, with 15 bases lying between them. This CDR3 is 15 amino acids long. CDR3 loop: CASQGSSGSNQPQHF. As DNA, the CDR3 is TGTGCCAGCCAGGGGAGTTCGGGAAGCAATCAGCCCCAGCATTTT.

The chain employs TRBV27 and TRBJ2-2; 13 nucleotides align to TRBD2. The CDR3 runs 21 residues. Per the germline V gene, CDR1 is MNHEY and CDR2 is SMNVEV (reference sequence). After removal of 3 bases from V and 5 bases from J, the junction contained 18 bases not matched to a gene. DNA for the CDR3: TGTGCCAGCAGTTTTAGATTTATCCGGGGACTAGCGGGGTTTGGGACCGGGGAGCTGTTTTTT. As protein: CASSFRFIRGLAGFGTGELFF.

The CDR3: CASSSTNGRTSPLHF. DNA for the CDR3: TGTGCCAGCAGTTCCACCAACGGACGGACTTCACCCCTCCACTTT. This sequence joins TRBV7-9 and TRBJ1-6; D is uncertain. The CDR3 loop spans 15 amino acids. Per germline, CDR1 SEHNR and CDR2 FQNEAQ (reference sequence). Trimming left V 6 bases short and J 9 bases short, with 18 bases between. The whole variable domain, filled in from reference TRBV7-9 and TRBJ1-6, reads DTGVSQNPRHKITKRGQNVTFRCDPISEHNRLYWYRQTLGQGPEFLTYFQNEAQLEKSRLLSDRFSAERPKGSFSTLEIQRTEQGDSAMYLCASSSTNGRTSPLHFGNGTRLTVT.

The genes are TRBV28 and TRBJ1-1; 7 bases align to TRBD1. Looked up from germline, CDR1 is MDHEN and CDR2 is SYDVKM. Germline trimming cut 6 bases from V and 1 base from J; bases unmatched to any gene: 8. CDR3 size: 15 residues. The CDR3 is CASSMTGLGNTEAFF. CDR3 nucleotide sequence: TGTGCCAGCAGCATGACAGGGTTGGGGAACACTGAAGCTTTCTTT.

V and J are TRBV6-5 and TRBJ2-5, with TRBD1 matching over 8 bases. Per germline, CDR1 MNHEY and CDR2 SVGAGI. The length of the CDR3 is 15 residues. Trimming cost V 6 bases and J 6 bases; bases outside gene matches: 12. For the CDR3, the DNA is TGTGCCAGCAGCCTAGATGCGGACAGGGTGCAGACCCAGTACTTC. Translated, it gives CASSLDADRVQTQYF.

This clone has more than one count but fewer than ten. The chain has TRBV30 and TRBJ2-3, with 8 bases lining up with TRBD2. Looked up from germline, CDR1 is GTSNPN and CDR2 is SVGIG (reference sequence). The CDR3 extends over 13 amino acids. CDR3 residues: CLGTRQVSDTQYF. CDR3 DNA sequence: TGTTTGGGGACTAGACAGGTCTCAGATACGCAGTATTTT.

V and J are TRBV19 and TRBJ2-2; D may be TRBD2 (6 bases). In germline, CDR1 is LNHDA, CDR2 SQIVND (reference sequence). The length of the CDR3 is 15 residues. The V and J ends lost 4 bases and 0 bases respectively, with 9 bases between them. This CDR3 is CASSKGLPNTGELFF. In nucleotides, the CDR3 is TGTGCCAGTAGTAAGGGACTTCCGAACACCGGGGAGCTGTTTTTT.

V gene TRBV7-6 combines with J gene TRBJ2-5, with D uncertain. The CDR3 contains 15 residues. V lost 1 base and J lost 2, with 11 bases in between. The germline gives CDR1 SGHVS, CDR2 FNYEAQ. CDR3 region: CASSLDWAAQETQYF. Written as DNA, the CDR3 is TGTGCCAGCAGCTTAGATTGGGCAGCTCAAGAGACCCAGTACTTC.